This TCR beta chain was sequenced in a study of blood T cell repertoires in COVID-19. This clone was detected only a few times. Repertoires were generated with immunoSEQ multiplex PCR, while TCRdb's copy carries only in-frame clones and drops some. The sample lists 200,000 to 300,000 clones, roughly four fifths occurring once. V was trimmed by 5 bases and J by 2 bases, leaving 15 bases between them. Germline assignment: CDR1 SGHTS and CDR2 YDEGEE. The CDR3 covers 15 residues. This sequence originates from a man in his fifties with acute or convalescent COVID-19. The chain combines TRBV5-8 with TRBJ2-3; TRBD1 is a possible D gene (6 bases). The material sequenced was peripheral blood. The CDR3 bases are TGTGCCAGCAGGACGGACAGTCCCCACACAGATACGCAGTATTTT. Its translation is CASRTDSPHTDTQYF.